The following is a T cell receptor (beta chain) sequence with its context. The data are from a study of cytomegalovirus exposure and HLA in healthy donors. This CDR3 region has 16 residues. V was trimmed by 0 bases and J by 2 bases, leaving 13 bases between them. The germline gives CDR1 SGHRS, CDR2 YFSETQ. PCR primers comprised 60 Vbeta and 13 Jbeta primers. Sequenced by immunoSEQ multiplex PCR; TCRdb stores in-frame clones only, minus some. Here the sample spans about 190,000 clones, 75% to 85% being singletons. The chain uses TRBV5-1 and TRBJ2-3; tentatively, D is TRBD2 (6 bases). Input material: PBMCs. The TCR originated in a woman under 40 in good health and CMV-seropositive. CDR3 sequence (DNA): TGCGCCAGCAGCTTGGAAGGGACTTCTTACACAGATACGCAGTATTTT. Translation: CASSLEGTSYTDTQYF.